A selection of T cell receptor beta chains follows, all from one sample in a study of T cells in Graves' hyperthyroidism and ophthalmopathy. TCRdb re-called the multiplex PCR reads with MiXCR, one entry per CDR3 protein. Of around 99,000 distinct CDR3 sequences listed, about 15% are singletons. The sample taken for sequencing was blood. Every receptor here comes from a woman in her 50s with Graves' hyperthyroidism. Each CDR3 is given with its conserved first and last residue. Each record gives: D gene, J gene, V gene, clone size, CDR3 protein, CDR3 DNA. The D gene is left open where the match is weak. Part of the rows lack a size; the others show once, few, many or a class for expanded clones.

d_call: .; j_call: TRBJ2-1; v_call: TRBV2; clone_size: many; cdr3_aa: CASSDPGSSYNEQFF; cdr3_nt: TGTGCCAGCAGTGACCCAGGGAGCTCCTACAATGAGCAGTTCTTC
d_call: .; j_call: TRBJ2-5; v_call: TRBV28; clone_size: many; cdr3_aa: CASKTANETQYF; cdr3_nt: TGTGCCAGCAAAACCGCAAATGAGACCCAGTACTTC
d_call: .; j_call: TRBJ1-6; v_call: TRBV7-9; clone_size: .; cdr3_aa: CASSDHLGNNSPLHF; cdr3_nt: TGTGCCAGCAGCGACCATTTAGGAAATAATTCACCCCTCCACTTT
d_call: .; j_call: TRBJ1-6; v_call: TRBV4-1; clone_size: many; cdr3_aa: CASSQGASYSPLHF; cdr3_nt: TGCGCCAGCAGCCAAGGGGCTTCTTACTCACCCCTCCACTTT
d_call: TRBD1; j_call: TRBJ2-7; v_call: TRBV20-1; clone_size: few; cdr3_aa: CSATRTGSAYEQYF; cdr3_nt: TGCAGTGCTACCCGGACAGGGTCCGCCTACGAGCAGTACTTC
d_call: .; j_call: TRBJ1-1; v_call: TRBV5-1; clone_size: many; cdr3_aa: CASSSETGNTEAFF; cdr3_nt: TGCGCCAGCAGCTCCGAAACAGGGAACACTGAAGCTTTCTTT
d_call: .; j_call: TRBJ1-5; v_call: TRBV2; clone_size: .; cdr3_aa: CASSIRGGQPQHF; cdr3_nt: TGTGCCAGCAGTATCAGGGGCGGTCAGCCCCAGCATTTT
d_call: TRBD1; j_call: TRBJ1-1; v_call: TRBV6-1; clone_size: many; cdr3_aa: CASSSDRATEGTEAFF; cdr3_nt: TGTGCCAGCAGCTCCGACAGGGCCACCGAGGGAACGGAGGCTTTCTTT
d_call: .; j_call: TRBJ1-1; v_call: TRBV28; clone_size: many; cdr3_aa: CASSFINTEAFF; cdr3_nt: TGTGCCAGCAGTTTCATCAACACTGAAGCTTTCTTT
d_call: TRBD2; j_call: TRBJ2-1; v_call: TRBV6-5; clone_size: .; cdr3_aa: CASSWGTSGGNEQFF; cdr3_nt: TGTGCCAGCAGTTGGGGGACTAGCGGGGGAAATGAGCAGTTCTTC
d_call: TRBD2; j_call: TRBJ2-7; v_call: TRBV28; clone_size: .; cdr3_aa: CASIGSGRALYEQYF; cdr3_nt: TGTGCCAGCATAGGGAGCGGGAGGGCCCTCTACGAGCAGTACTTC
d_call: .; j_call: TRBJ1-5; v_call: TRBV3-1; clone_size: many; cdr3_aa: CASSQDRNQPQHF; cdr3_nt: TGTGCCAGCAGCCAAGATCGCAATCAGCCCCAGCATTTT
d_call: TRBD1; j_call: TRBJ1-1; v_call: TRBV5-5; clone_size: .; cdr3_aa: CASSLIQGAGAFF; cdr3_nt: TGTGCCAGCAGCTTGATTCAGGGGGCAGGAGCTTTCTTT
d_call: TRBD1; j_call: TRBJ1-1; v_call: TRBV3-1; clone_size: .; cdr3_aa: CASSQSLTGTFF; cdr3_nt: TGTGCCAGCAGCCAAAGCTTGACAGGGACCTTCTTT
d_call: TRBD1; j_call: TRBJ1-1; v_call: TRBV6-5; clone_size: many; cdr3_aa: CASSYSAGGINTEAFF; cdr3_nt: TGTGCCAGCAGTTACTCTGCAGGGGGAATCAACACTGAAGCTTTCTTT
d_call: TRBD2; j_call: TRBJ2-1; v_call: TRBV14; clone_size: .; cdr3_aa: CASSQDGRGPAGHTYNEQLF; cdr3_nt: TGTGCCAGCAGCCAAGACGGGAGGGGACCAGCGGGCCATACCTACAATGAGCAGCTCTTC
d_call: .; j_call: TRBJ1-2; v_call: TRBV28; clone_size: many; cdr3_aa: CASSSGVISGYTF; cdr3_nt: TGTGCCAGCAGTTCGGGGGTAATTTCTGGCTACACCTTC
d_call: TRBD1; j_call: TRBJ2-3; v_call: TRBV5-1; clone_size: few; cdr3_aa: CASSSRDRGFDTQYF; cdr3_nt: TGCGCCAGCAGCTCTAGGGACAGGGGATTTGATACGCAGTATTTT
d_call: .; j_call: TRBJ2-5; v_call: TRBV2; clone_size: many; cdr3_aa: CASSGQAQETQYF; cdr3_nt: TGTGCCAGCAGTGGACAGGCGCAAGAGACCCAGTACTTC
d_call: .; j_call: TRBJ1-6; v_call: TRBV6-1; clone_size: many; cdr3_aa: CASRSPSGISSPLHF; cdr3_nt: TGTGCCAGCAGGTCACCAAGCGGGATTTCGTCACCCCTCCACTTT
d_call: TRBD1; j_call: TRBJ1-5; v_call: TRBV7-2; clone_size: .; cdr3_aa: CASSLVAAGGAGSNQPQHF; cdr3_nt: TGTGCCAGCAGCTTAGTTGCTGCAGGGGGCGCAGGAAGCAATCAGCCCCAGCATTTT
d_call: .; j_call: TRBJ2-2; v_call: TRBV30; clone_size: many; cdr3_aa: CAWSLAAGELFF; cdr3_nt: TGTGCCTGGAGCTTGGCAGCCGGGGAGCTGTTTTTT
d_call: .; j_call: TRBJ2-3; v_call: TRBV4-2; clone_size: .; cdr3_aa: CASSQDLWAYSTDTQYF; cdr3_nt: TGTGCCAGCAGCCAAGATTTGTGGGCCTATAGCACAGATACGCAGTATTTT
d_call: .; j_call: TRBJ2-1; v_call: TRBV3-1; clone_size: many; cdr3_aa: CASSQDRAFHEQFF; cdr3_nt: TGTGCCAGCAGCCAAGATAGGGCCTTCCATGAGCAGTTCTTC
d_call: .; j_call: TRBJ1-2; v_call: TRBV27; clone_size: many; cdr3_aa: CASGLGDGYGYTF; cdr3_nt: TGTGCCAGCGGGTTGGGGGATGGTTATGGCTACACCTTC
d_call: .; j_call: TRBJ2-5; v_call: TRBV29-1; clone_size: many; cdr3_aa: CSVLSRSGQETQYF; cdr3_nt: TGCAGCGTTCTCAGTCGGTCAGGGCAAGAGACCCAGTACTTC
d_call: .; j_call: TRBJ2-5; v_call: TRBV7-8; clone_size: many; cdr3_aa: CASSLGGSQETQYF; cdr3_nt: TGTGCCAGCAGCTTAGGCGGGTCTCAAGAGACCCAGTACTTC
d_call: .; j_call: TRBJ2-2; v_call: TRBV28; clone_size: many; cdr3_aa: CASSFGGGGTGELFF; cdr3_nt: TGTGCCAGCTCCTTCGGAGGGGGGGGCACCGGGGAGCTGTTTTTT
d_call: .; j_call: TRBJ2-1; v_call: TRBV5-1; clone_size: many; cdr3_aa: CASSLQGDNEQFF; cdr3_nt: TGCGCCAGCAGCTTACAGGGAGACAATGAGCAGTTCTTC
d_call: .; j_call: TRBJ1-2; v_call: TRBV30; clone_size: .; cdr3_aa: CAWSTQGNYGYTF; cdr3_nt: TGTGCCTGGAGTACCCAGGGGAACTATGGCTACACCTTC
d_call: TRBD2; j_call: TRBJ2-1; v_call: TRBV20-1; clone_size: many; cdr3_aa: CSAPKAGTSGTNEQFF; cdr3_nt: TGCAGTGCCCCCAAGGCGGGGACTAGCGGGACCAATGAGCAGTTCTTC
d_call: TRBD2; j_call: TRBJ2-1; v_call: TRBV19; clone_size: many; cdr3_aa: CASSLLAGAYNEQFF; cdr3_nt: TGTGCCAGTAGTTTATTAGCGGGAGCCTACAATGAGCAGTTCTTC
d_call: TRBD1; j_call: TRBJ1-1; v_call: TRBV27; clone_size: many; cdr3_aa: CASSSFDRDGQVAFF; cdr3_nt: TGTGCCAGCAGTTCCTTCGACAGGGATGGTCAGGTAGCTTTCTTT
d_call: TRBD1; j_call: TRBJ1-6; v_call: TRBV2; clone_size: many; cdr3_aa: CASSPRTGRNSPLHF; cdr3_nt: TGTGCCAGCAGCCCCCGGACAGGGAGAAATTCACCCCTCCACTTT
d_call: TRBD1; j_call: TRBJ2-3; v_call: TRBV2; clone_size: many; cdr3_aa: CASRRTGLTDTQYF; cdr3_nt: TGTGCCAGCAGGAGGACAGGACTCACAGATACGCAGTATTTT
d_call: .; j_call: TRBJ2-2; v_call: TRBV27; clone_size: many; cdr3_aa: CASSPGTANTGELFF; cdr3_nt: TGTGCCAGCAGTCCCGGGACGGCGAACACCGGGGAGCTGTTTTTT
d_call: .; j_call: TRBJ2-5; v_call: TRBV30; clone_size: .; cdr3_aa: CAWNQGGWETQYF; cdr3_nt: TGTGCCTGGAATCAGGGCGGATGGGAGACCCAGTACTTC
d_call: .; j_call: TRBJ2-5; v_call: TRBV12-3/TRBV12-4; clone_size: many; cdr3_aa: CASSLDPEETQYF; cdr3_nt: TGTGCCAGCAGTTTAGACCCCGAAGAGACCCAGTACTTC
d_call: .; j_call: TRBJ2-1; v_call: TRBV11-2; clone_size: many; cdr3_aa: CASSSGDLTHNEQFF; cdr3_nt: TGTGCCAGCAGCTCCGGGGACCTCACCCACAATGAGCAGTTCTTC